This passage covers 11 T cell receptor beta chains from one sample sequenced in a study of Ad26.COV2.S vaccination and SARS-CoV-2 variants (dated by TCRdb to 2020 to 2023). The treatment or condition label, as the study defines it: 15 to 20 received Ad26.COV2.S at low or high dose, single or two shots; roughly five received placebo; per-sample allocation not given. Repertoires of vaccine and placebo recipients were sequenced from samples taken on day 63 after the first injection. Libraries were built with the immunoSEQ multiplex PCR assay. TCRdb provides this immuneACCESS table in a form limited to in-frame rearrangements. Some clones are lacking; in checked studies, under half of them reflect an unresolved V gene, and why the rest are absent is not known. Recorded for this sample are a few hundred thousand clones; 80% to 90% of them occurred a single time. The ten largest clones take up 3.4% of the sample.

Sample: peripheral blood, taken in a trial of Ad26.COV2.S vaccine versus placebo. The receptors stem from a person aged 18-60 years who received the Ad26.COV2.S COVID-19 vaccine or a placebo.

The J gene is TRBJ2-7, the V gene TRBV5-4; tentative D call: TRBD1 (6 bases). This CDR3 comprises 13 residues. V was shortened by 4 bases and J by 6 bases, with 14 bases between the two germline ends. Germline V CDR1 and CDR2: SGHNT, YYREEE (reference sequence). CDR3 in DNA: TGTGCCAGCAGCCCGTACCGGGACACCGAGCAGTACTTC. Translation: CASSPYRDTEQYF.

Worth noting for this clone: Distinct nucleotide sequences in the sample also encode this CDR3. The CDR3 DNA reads as TGTGCCTGGAGTGTACGAGGCAATCAGCCCCAGCATTTT. This gives the protein CAWSVRGNQPQHF. The chain carries TRBV30 and TRBJ1-5; D is undetermined. CDR1 and CDR2 (germline): GTSNPN, SVGIG (reference sequence). V was cut by 0 bases and J by 2 bases, with 5 bases left in between. The CDR3 sequence is 13 residues long. Looking up the rest from reference TRBV30 and TRBJ1-5 gives the full variable domain: SQTIHQWPATLVQPVGSPLSLECTVEGTSNPNLYWYRQAAGRGLQLLFYSVGIGQISSEVPQNLSASRPQDRQFILSSKKLLLSDSGFYLCAWSVRGNQPQHFGDGTRLSIL.

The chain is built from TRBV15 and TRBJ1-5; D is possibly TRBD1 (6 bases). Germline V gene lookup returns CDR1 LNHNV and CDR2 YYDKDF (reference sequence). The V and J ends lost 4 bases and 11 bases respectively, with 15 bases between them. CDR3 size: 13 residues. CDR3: CATSTRRGGAQHF. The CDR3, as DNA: TGTGCCACCAGCACCCGACGAGGGGGAGCCCAGCATTTT.

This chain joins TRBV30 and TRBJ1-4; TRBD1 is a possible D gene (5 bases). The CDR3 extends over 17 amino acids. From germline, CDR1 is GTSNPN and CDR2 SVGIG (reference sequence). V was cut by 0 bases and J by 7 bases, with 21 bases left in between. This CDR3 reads CAWSVARPQGAGEKLFF. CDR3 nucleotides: TGTGCCTGGAGTGTAGCCCGCCCCCAGGGCGCGGGTGAAAAACTGTTTTTT. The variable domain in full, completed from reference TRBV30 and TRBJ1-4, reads SQTIHQWPATLVQPVGSPLSLECTVEGTSNPNLYWYRQAAGRGLQLLFYSVGIGQISSEVPQNLSASRPQDRQFILSSKKLLLSDSGFYLCAWSVARPQGAGEKLFFGSGTQLSVL.

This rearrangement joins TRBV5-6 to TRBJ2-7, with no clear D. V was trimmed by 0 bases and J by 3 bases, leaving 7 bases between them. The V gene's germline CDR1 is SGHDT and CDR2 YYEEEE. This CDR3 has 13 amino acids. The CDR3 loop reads CASSLAAFYEQYF. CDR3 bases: TGTGCCAGCAGCTTGGCGGCATTCTACGAGCAGTACTTC.

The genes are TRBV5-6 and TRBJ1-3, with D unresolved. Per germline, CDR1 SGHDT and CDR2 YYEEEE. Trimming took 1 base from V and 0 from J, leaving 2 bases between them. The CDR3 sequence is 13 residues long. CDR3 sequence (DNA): TGTGCCAGCAGCTTGTTCTCTGGAAACACCATATATTTT. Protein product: CASSLFSGNTIYF.

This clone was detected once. Written as DNA, the CDR3 is TGTGCCAGTAGTATTAACAGGGTGGAAAGGGATGAGCAGTTCTTC. This gives the protein CASSINRVERDEQFF. The genes are TRBV19 and TRBJ2-1, with TRBD1 as a possible D gene (6 bases). The ends were cut back, 3 bases at V and 8 bases at J, with 17 bases in the middle. Germline CDR1 is LNHDA and CDR2 is SQIVND (reference sequence). The CDR3 is made up of 15 amino acids.

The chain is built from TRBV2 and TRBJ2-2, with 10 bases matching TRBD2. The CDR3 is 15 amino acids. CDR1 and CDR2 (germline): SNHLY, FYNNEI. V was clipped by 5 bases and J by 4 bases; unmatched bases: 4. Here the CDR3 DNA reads TGTGCCAGCAGTTCTAGCGGGGGTGGCACCGGGGAGCTGTTTTTT. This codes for CASSSSGGGTGELFF. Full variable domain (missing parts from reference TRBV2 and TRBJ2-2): EPEVTQTPSHQVTQMGQEVILRCVPISNHLYFYWYRQILGQKVEFLVSFYNNEISEKSEIFDDQFSVERPDGSNFTLKIRSTKLEDSAMYFCASSSSGGGTGELFFGEGSRLTVL.

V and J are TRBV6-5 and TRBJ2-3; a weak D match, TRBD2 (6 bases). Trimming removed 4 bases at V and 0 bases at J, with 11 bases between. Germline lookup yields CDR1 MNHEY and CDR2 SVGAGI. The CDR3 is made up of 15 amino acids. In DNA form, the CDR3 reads TGTGCCAGCAGTTTCCAGCGGGTGAGCACAGATACGCAGTATTTT. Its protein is CASSFQRVSTDTQYF.

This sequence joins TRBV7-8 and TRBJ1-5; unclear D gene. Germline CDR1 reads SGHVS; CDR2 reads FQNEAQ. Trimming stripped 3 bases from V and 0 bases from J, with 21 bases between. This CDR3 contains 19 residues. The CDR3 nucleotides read TGTGCCAGCAGCTTTTCCTCGGGTTTTAGTTCCAATAGCAATCAGCCCCAGCATTTT. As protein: CASSFSSGFSSNSNQPQHF.

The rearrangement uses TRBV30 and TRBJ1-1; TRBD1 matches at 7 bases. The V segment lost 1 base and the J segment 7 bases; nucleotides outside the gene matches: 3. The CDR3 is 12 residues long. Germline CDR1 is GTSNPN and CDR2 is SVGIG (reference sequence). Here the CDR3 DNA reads TGTGCCTGGAGTGGGAACAGGGGTGAAGCTTTCTTT. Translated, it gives CAWSGNRGEAFF.